One sample yielded the 11 T cell receptor beta chains listed below, sequenced in a study of CD8 T cells in Susac syndrome. The authors reverse transcribed about 0.5 to 1 ug RNA with random hexamers. TCRdb re-called the immunoSEQ multiplex PCR reads with MiXCR, one entry per CDR3 protein. The sample lists about 150,000 distinct CDR3 sequences; approximately 90% were seen once. The sequencing sample was made of CD4+ T cells from PBMCs. The receptors here all came from a human donor in good health.

The V and J genes are TRBV25-1 and TRBJ2-7; D is ambiguous. Germline CDR1 MGHDK, CDR2 SYGVNS. V was pared by 3 bases and J by 0 bases, with 6 bases between. This CDR3 has 13 residues. The CDR3 sequence is CASSDRSSYEQYF. The CDR3, as DNA: TGTGCCAGCAGTGATAGATCCTCCTACGAGCAGTACTTC.

The V call is TRBV2, the J call TRBJ2-7; D unclear. V gave up 3 bases and J gave up 2 bases, with 14 bases separating them. Germline CDR1 is SNHLY and CDR2 is FYNNEI. The CDR3 has 15 residues. The chain's CDR3 is CASSDPVASPYEQYF. CDR3 DNA sequence: TGTGCCAGCAGTGACCCCGTCGCTTCCCCCTACGAGCAGTACTTC.

This clonotype has just a few counts. The V and J genes are TRBV5-6 and TRBJ1-1, with 8 bases matching TRBD1. CDR1 is SGHDT, CDR2 YYEEEE, per germline. V was clipped by 0 bases and J by 4 bases; unmatched bases: 2. This CDR3 spans 14 amino acids. CDR3 nucleotides: TGTGCCAGCAGCTTGGGACAGGGGATCACTGAAGCTTTCTTT. Translated, it gives CASSLGQGITEAFF.

This chain links TRBV29-1 with TRBJ2-3; 8 bases agree with TRBD2. V lost 7 bases to trimming and J lost 4 bases; unmatched junction nucleotides: 13. Germline-derived CDR1 and CDR2 are SQVTM and ANQGSEA. CDR3 length: 15 amino acids. The CDR3 DNA follows: TGCAGCGGCCGAGGACTAGCTCTGGGACCAGATACGCAGTATTTT. This encodes CSGRGLALGPDTQYF.

J is TRBJ2-7 and V is TRBV5-1, with no clear D. Germline CDR1 SGHRS, CDR2 YFSETQ. Between the trimmed V and J ends, which lost 2 bases and 5 bases, there was a span of 5 bases. There are 11 residues in the CDR3. The CDR3 DNA is TGCGCCAGCAGCTTCCAAAACGAGCAGTACTTC. Protein: CASSFQNEQYF. The full variable domain, completed using reference TRBV5-1 and TRBJ2-7, is KAGVTQTPRYLIKTRGQQVTLSCSPISGHRSVSWYQQTPGQGLQFLFEYFSETQRNKGNFPGRFSGRQFSNSRSEMNVSTLELGDSALYLCASSFQNEQYFGPGTRLTVT.

This clonotype is a singleton in its sample. The rearrangement joins TRBV6-6 to TRBJ2-5; D gene uncertain. Trimming took 8 bases from V and 5 from J, leaving 18 bases between them. This CDR3 has 14 amino acids. The V gene's germline CDR1 is MNHNY and CDR2 SVGAGI (reference sequence). The CDR3 here is CASQPLQSWETQYF. The CDR3 nucleotides read TGTGCCAGCCAACCCTTACAGTCGTGGGAGACCCAGTACTTC.

The CDR3 spells CASSLWDYYEQYF. In nucleotides, the CDR3 is TGTGCCAGCAGCCTCTGGGACTACTACGAGCAGTACTTC. V usage is TRBV11-2 and J usage is TRBJ2-7; TRBD2 agrees at 7 bases. Germline CDR1 SGHAT, CDR2 FQNNGV. The CDR3 runs 13 residues. The V gene end was trimmed by 5 bases and the J gene end by 3 bases; junction bases not matched to a gene: 4.

The count of this clonotype is one. The V and J genes are TRBV2 and TRBJ1-6; D possibly corresponds to TRBD1 (6 bases). This CDR3 has 15 residues. Trimming left V 3 bases short and J 9 bases short, with 15 bases between. Germline loops: CDR1 SNHLY, CDR2 FYNNEI. CDR3 sequence reads: CASSDEGGRGSPLHF. CDR3 DNA sequence: TGTGCCAGCAGTGATGAAGGGGGTCGAGGTTCACCCCTCCACTTT.

This clonotype was detected once. The chain recombines TRBV10-3 with TRBJ2-2; no clear D. Looked up from germline, CDR1 is ENHRY and CDR2 is SYGVKD. The CDR3 sequence is 13 residues long. Trimming cost V 10 bases and J 2 bases, with 11 bases left between them. The CDR3 region has the DNA TGTGCCACAGGACGGGCAAACACCGGGGAGCTGTTTTTT. This sequence encodes CATGRANTGELFF.

This chain joins TRBV20-1 and TRBJ2-3; 16 bases are a match to TRBD2. V lost 4 bases to trimming and J lost 2 bases; unmatched junction nucleotides: 12. Germline CDR1 and CDR2: DFQATT and SNEGSKA (reference sequence). The CDR3 sequence is 19 residues long. The CDR3 spells CSATFNPGLAGGNTDTQYF. Here the CDR3 DNA reads TGCAGTGCTACCTTCAATCCGGGACTAGCGGGGGGGAACACAGATACGCAGTATTTT.

The chain combines TRBV5-1 with TRBJ2-1; D perhaps matches TRBD2 (7 bases). Trimming took 4 bases from V and 3 from J, leaving 14 bases between them. Germline CDR1 SGHRS, CDR2 YFSETQ. This CDR3 region has 15 residues. The CDR3 DNA sequence: TGCGCCAGCAGCCTGAGGGGGGGCCTCTACAATGAGCAGTTCTTC. It codes for CASSLRGGLYNEQFF. The full variable domain, in which reference TRBV5-1 and TRBJ2-1 provide the parts outside the CDR3, is KAGVTQTPRYLIKTRGQQVTLSCSPISGHRSVSWYQQTPGQGLQFLFEYFSETQRNKGNFPGRFSGRQFSNSRSEMNVSTLELGDSALYLCASSLRGGLYNEQFFGPGTRLTVL.